This T cell receptor (beta chain) came from a study of cytomegalovirus exposure and HLA in healthy donors. Whole-study context: As an earlier analysis found, around 170 million T cells yielded about 120 million unique TCR beta sequences.

PCR used 60 Vbeta primers and 13 Jbeta primers. The table came from immunoSEQ multiplex PCR; TCRdb's copy has only in-frame clones and leaves some out. The data contain roughly 200,000 clones, about nine tenths of them singletons. CDR3 size: 16 residues. Study-wide findings and caveats: The authors enumerated over 150 TCR beta chains as linked to cytomegalovirus. The classifier, whose performance was assessed in both the original and validation cohorts, reportedly diagnosed cytomegalovirus status with high specificity and sensitivity.

With respect to this clone: The antigen is undetermined.

The TCR comes from a boy between 2 and 10 years old in good health and CMV-seronegative. Material for sequencing was PBMCs. The V and J genes are TRBV21-1 and TRBJ2-5; the table names TRBD2, a call not compared with the DNA. Near its end, the DNA agrees better with TRBJ2-7, so the J call may be wrong. TRBV21-1 is shown as a pseudogene. CDR3 protein: CASSKSGTSDSYEQYF. The CDR3 nucleotides read TGTGCCAGCAGCAAGTCTGGAACGTCCGACTCCTACGAGCAGTACTTC.